Shown below are 18 T cell receptor beta chains from a single sample sequenced in a study of blood T cell repertoires in COVID-19. The method was immunoSEQ multiplex PCR; TCRdb's version includes in-frame clones alone and lacks a portion of them. The data hold around 370,000 clones, with about 87% observed a single time. The sample consisted of peripheral blood. The source is a woman in her fifties or sixties with COVID-19, enrolled during active disease.

The sample holds a few counts of this clone. This chain uses TRBV19 with TRBJ1-5; 8 nucleotides agree with TRBD1. CDR1 is LNHDA, CDR2 SQIVND, per germline (reference sequence). The CDR3 is 15 amino acids. Unmatched junction bases numbered 7, after V lost 3 bases and J lost 6 bases. The DNA for the CDR3 is TGTGCCAGTAGTATTGGGCCAGGGGGCGGTCAGCCCCAGCATTTT. It codes for CASSIGPGGGQPQHF.

This chain links TRBV19 with TRBJ1-1; TRBD1 is a possible D gene (5 bases). Germline lookup yields CDR1 LNHDA and CDR2 SQIVND (reference sequence). This CDR3 is 17 amino acids long. The V end was cut by 5 bases, the J end by 0 bases, with 19 bases between. CDR3: CASSSNPGGYMNTEAFF. The CDR3 DNA is TGTGCCAGTAGTTCCAACCCCGGGGGGTATATGAACACTGAAGCTTTCTTT. The full variable domain, its missing parts supplied by reference TRBV19 and TRBJ1-1, is DGGITQSPKYLFRKEGQNVTLSCEQNLNHDAMYWYRQDPGQGLRLIYYSQIVNDFQKGDIAEGYSVSREKKESFPLTVTSAQKNPTAFYLCASSSNPGGYMNTEAFFGQGTRLTVV.

For the CDR3, the DNA is TGTGCCACCGAGACGAGGTACGGGGCCAACGTCCTGACTTTC. Translating it yields CATETRYGANVLTF. The chain uses TRBV3-1 (or the pseudogene TRBV3-2) and TRBJ2-6; the D is unclear. The CDR3 is 14 amino acids. Germline V gene data show CDR1 as LGHDT and CDR2 as YNNKEL (reference sequence). V lost 10 bases and J lost 4, with 14 bases in between.

The chain is built from TRBV10-3 and TRBJ1-2; D is perhaps TRBD1 (5 bases). This CDR3 region has 17 residues. V was shortened by 5 bases and J by 4 bases, with 23 bases between the two germline ends. The germline V gene encodes CDR1 ENHRY and CDR2 SYGVKD. CDR3: CAISPGPGTSGGYGYTF. CDR3 sequence (DNA): TGTGCCATCAGTCCCGGTCCTGGGACGTCGGGAGGCTATGGCTACACCTTC.

The chain is built from TRBV10-3 and TRBJ1-3; 8 bases match TRBD1. J lost 6 bases, V lost 3 bases, and 4 bases had no gene match. Germline V lookup: CDR1 ENHRY, CDR2 SYGVKD. The CDR3 is made up of 14 amino acids. The CDR3 is CAISDGQGPNTIYF. The CDR3 bases are TGTGCCATCAGTGACGGACAGGGTCCAAACACCATATATTTT.

This rearrangement joins TRBV4-1 to TRBJ1-1; 7 bases match TRBD1. The germline V gene has CDR1 MGHRA and CDR2 YSYEKL. With 4 bases clipped from V and 6 bases from J, the junction kept 5 bases outside the gene matches. There are 13 residues in the CDR3. The CDR3 nucleotides read TGCGCCAGCAGCCCAGGGGGTTTAGCTGAAGCTTTCTTT. Its protein product is CASSPGGLAEAFF.

V and J are TRBV4-3 and TRBJ2-1; 11 nucleotides align to TRBD2. With 0 bases clipped from V and 4 bases from J, the junction kept 2 bases outside the gene matches. The CDR3 runs 16 residues. Germline V gene sequence: CDR1 LGHNA, CDR2 YSLEER. The CDR3 region is CASSQEGLAAYNEQFF. In DNA form, the CDR3 reads TGCGCCAGCAGCCAAGAGGGACTAGCGGCGTACAATGAGCAGTTCTTC.

The chain employs TRBV3-1 (or the pseudogene TRBV3-2) and TRBJ2-7, with a weak D call TRBD2 (6 bases). CDR1 is LGHDT and CDR2 is YNNKEL in the germline V gene (reference sequence). The length of the CDR3 is 15 residues. The V and J ends lost 6 bases and 5 bases respectively, with 20 bases between them. Here the CDR3 reads CASSLSGPTRDEQYF. Written as DNA, the CDR3 is TGTGCCAGCAGTCTTAGCGGACCAACGAGAGACGAGCAGTACTTC.

For the CDR3, the DNA is TGTGCCTGGAGTGTAAACAGCTACAATGAGCAGTTCTTC. Translating gives CAWSVNSYNEQFF. The rearrangement uses TRBV30 and TRBJ2-1; D is unclear. V was shortened by 0 bases and J by 3 bases, with 6 bases between the two germline ends. Looked up from germline, CDR1 is GTSNPN and CDR2 is SVGIG (reference sequence). This CDR3 contains 13 residues.

This chain connects TRBV6-6 to TRBJ2-7; 13 nucleotides match TRBD2. The CDR3 is 15 residues long. Germline V lookup: CDR1 MNHNY, CDR2 SVGAGI (reference sequence). V shed 5 bases and J 7 bases; nucleotides not matched to a gene: 8. This chain's CDR3 is CASSDTSGRAREQYF. The CDR3 coding sequence is TGTGCCAGCAGTGACACTAGCGGGAGGGCCCGGGAGCAGTACTTC.

The V gene is TRBV10-2, the J gene TRBJ1-6; 7 nucleotides match TRBD1. Trimming removed 6 bases from V and 7 bases from J; junction bases left unmatched: 6. The germline V gene encodes CDR1 WSHSY and CDR2 SAAADI. This CDR3 is built from 14 residues. CDR3 nucleotides: TGCGCCAGCAGAGAGGGGGCTCACAATTCACCCCTCCACTTT. This codes for CASREGAHNSPLHF.

The gene calls are TRBV10-3 and TRBJ1-2, with 9 bases fitting TRBD1. The trim removed 4 bases at V and 2 bases at J, leaving 2 bases unmatched. Germline CDR1 is ENHRY and CDR2 is SYGVKD. CDR3 size: 14 residues. Here the CDR3 reads CAISGTGDNYGYTF. In DNA form, the CDR3 reads TGTGCCATCAGTGGGACAGGGGACAACTATGGCTACACCTTC.

The chain has TRBV2 and TRBJ1-2; a possible D gene is TRBD1 (5 bases). In germline, CDR1 is SNHLY, CDR2 FYNNEI. This CDR3 spans 13 amino acids. Deletions cut 6 bases from V and 4 bases from J, with 12 bases between. Written as DNA, the CDR3 is TGTGCCAGCAGAGAGGACACGGTCTATGGCTACACCTTC. This gives the protein CASREDTVYGYTF. The whole variable domain, remainder taken from reference TRBV2 and TRBJ1-2, is EPEVTQTPSHQVTQMGQEVILRCVPISNHLYFYWYRQILGQKVEFLVSFYNNEISEKSEIFDDQFSVERPDGSNFTLKIRSTKLEDSAMYFCASREDTVYGYTFGSGTRLTVV.

The chain carries TRBV24-1 and TRBJ2-3; 8 bases map to TRBD1. The CDR3 runs to 16 residues. Unmatched junction bases numbered 11, after V lost 2 bases and J lost 8 bases. Germline loops: CDR1 KGHDR, CDR2 SFDVKD. The CDR3: CATSDSRTGLGGTQYF. CDR3 DNA: TGTGCCACCAGTGATTCCCGGACAGGGTTGGGTGGTACGCAGTATTTT.

CDR3 DNA sequence: TGTGCCAGCAGTCTAAGGGAGTCCTACGAGCAGTACTTC. Protein product: CASSLRESYEQYF. The chain uses TRBV3-1 (or the pseudogene TRBV3-2) and TRBJ2-7, with a tentative D call TRBD2 (5 bases). Germline CDR1 is LGHDT and CDR2 is YNNKEL (reference sequence). The CDR3 totals 13 residues. V lost 6 bases to trimming and J lost 1 base, with 10 bases between them.

This clone was seen only once. This chain uses TRBV7-2 with TRBJ2-5; possibly TRBD1 for D (6 bases). CDR1 is SGHTA, CDR2 FQGNSA, per germline. The CDR3 sequence is 16 residues long. The germline V and J ends were trimmed by 5 bases and 0 bases, with 16 bases remaining between them. The CDR3 loop is CASSRTIQGYQETQYF. The CDR3 bases are TGTGCCAGCAGCAGAACGATACAGGGTTACCAAGAGACCCAGTACTTC.

The chain is built from TRBV27 and TRBJ2-2, with D hard to call. The CDR3 runs to 13 residues. Germline-derived CDR1 and CDR2 are MNHEY and SMNVEV (reference sequence). Trimming left V 6 bases short and J 4 bases short, with 9 bases between. The CDR3 protein is CASRTGITGELFF. CDR3 in DNA: TGTGCCAGCAGGACGGGTATCACCGGGGAGCTGTTTTTT.

The chain links TRBV2 to TRBJ1-5; D uncertain. This CDR3 is built from 15 residues. Trimming took off 4 bases at V and 3 bases at J, with 13 bases between the two ends. CDR1 is SNHLY and CDR2 is FYNNEI in the germline V gene. The CDR3 loop is CASSGDVGNNQPQHF. CDR3 DNA: TGTGCCAGCAGTGGCGACGTCGGGAACAATCAGCCCCAGCATTTT.